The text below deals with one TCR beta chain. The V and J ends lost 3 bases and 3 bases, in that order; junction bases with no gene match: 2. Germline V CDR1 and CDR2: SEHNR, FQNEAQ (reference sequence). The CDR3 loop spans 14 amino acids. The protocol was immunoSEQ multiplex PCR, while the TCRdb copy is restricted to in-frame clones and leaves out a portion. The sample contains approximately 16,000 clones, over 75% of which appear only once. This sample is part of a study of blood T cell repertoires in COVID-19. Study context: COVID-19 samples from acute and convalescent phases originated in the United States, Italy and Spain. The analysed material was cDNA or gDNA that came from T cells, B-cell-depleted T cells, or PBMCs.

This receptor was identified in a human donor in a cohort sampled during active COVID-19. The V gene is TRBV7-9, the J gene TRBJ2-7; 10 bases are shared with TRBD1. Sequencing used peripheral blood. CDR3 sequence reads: CASSLGQGYYEQYF. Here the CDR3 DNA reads TGTGCCAGCAGCTTGGGACAGGGGTACTACGAGCAGTACTTC.